The T cell receptor (beta chain) described here comes from a study of patients and donors after allogeneic stem cell transplantation. The germline gives CDR1 SEHNR, CDR2 FQNEAQ (reference sequence). The CDR3 covers 14 residues. Trimming cost V 5 bases and J 7 bases; bases outside gene matches: 5. MiXCR was run by TCRdb on the RT-PCR reads, yielding one entry per CDR3 protein. The table includes about a million distinct CDR3 sequences, under 20% detected once. This TCR was sampled from a human donor who was either an allogeneic HSCT recipient or a stem cell or donor lymphocyte infusion donor (not recorded which). It is not recorded whose cells these are; they may come from a transplant donor. The chain uses TRBV7-9 and TRBJ1-6; 7 positions agree with TRBD1. Sequenced sample: blood, either unsorted or a sorted T cell fraction (not recorded which). The CDR3 reads CASSPGQRNSPLHF. The DNA of the CDR3 is TGTGCCAGCAGCCCGGGACAGAGAAATTCACCCCTCCACTTT.